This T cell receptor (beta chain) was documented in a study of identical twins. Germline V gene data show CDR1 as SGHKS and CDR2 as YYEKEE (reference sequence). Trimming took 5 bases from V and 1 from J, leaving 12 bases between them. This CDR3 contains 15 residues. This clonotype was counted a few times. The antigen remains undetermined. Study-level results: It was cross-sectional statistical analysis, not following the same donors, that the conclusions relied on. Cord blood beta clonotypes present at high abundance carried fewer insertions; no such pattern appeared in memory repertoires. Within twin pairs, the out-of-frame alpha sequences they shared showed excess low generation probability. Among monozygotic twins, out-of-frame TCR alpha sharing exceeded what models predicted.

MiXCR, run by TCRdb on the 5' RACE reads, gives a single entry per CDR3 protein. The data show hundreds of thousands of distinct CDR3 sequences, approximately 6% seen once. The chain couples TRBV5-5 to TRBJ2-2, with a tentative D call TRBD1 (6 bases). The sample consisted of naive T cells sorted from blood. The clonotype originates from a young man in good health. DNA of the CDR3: TGTGCCAGCAGTTTCGACAGGTGGAACACCGGGGAGCTGTTTTTT. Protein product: CASSFDRWNTGELFF.